This T cell receptor (beta chain) was found in a study of T cells after yellow fever vaccination. This CDR3 spans 17 amino acids. Trimming took off 4 bases at V and 0 bases at J, with 18 bases between the two ends. Germline-derived CDR1 and CDR2 are SGHDN and FVKESK. The study's findings and limits: Shared CD4/CD8 clonotypes were a small share, likely from convergent recombination. Contamination of FACS-sorted repertoires by abundant clonotypes from the bulk population could occur. Most clones from primary vaccination resurfaced after the booster (about 96% CD4, about 91% CD8).

Remarks on this clonotype: Its antigen is as yet unknown.

Researchers made TCR cDNA using 5'RACE template switching, and this step added a universal primer site and UMIs. TCRdb redid the calling of the 5' RACE reads with MiXCR, one entry per CDR3 protein. Of nearly 70,000 distinct CDR3 sequences in the sample, approximately 7% were seen once. The chain couples TRBV14 to TRBJ1-1; D may be TRBD1 (5 bases). The sequence came from a man younger than 35 who received the YFV17D yellow fever vaccine. This specimen consisted of CD8+ T cells sorted from PBMCs, obtained about 49 days after the first yellow fever vaccination. In nucleotides, the CDR3 is TGTGCCAGCAGCCCTCAACCGGGACGGGATTTGAACACTGAAGCTTTCTTT. This gives the protein CASSPQPGRDLNTEAFF. Variable domain in full (rest from reference TRBV14 and TRBJ1-1): EAGVTQFPSHSVIEKGQTVTLRCDPISGHDNLYWYRRVMGKEIKFLLHFVKESKQDESGMPNNRFLAERTGGTYSTLKVQPAELEDSGVYFCASSPQPGRDLNTEAFFGQGTRLTVV.